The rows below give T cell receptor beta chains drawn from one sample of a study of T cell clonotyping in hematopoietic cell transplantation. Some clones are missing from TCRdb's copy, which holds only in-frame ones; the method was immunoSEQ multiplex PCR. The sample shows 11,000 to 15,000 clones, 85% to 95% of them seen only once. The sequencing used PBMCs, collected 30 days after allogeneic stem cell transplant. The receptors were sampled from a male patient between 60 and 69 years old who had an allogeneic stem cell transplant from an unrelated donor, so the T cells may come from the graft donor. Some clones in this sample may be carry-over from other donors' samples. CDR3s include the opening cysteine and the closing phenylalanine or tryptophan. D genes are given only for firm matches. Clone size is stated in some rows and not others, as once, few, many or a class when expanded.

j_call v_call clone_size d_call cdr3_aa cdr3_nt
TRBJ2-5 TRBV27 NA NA CASSLLGPRSVQETQYF TGTGCCAGCAGTTTATTGGGGCCGCGGTCGGTACAAGAGACCCAGTACTTC
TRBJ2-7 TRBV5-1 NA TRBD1 CASSFTQGSYEQYF TGCGCCAGCAGCTTCACACAGGGGAGCTACGAGCAGTACTTC
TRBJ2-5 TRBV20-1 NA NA CSRGGEETQYF TGCAGTAGGGGGGGGGAAGAGACCCAGTACTTC
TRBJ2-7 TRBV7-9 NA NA CASSPRPSDCYEQYF TGTGCCAGCAGCCCCCGGCCGTCCGACTGTTACGAGCAGTACTTC
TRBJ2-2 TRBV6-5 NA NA CASSYGERELFF TGTGCCAGCAGTTACGGGGAGAGGGAGCTGTTTTTT
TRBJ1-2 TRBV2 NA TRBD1 CASSLTGNYGYTF TGTGCCAGCAGCTTGACAGGGAACTATGGCTACACCTTC
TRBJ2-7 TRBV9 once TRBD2 CASSVLAGVEVGEQYF TGTGCCAGCAGCGTACTAGCGGGAGTCGAGGTCGGCGAGCAGTACTTC
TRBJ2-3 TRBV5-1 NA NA CASSSTGVPPDTQYF TGCGCCAGCAGCTCCACAGGAGTACCGCCAGATACGCAGTATTTT
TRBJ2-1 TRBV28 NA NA CASSLAGRDNEQFF TGTGCCAGCAGTTTAGCAGGGCGAGACAATGAGCAGTTCTTC
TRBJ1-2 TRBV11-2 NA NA CASSLEQNGYTF TGTGCCAGCAGCTTAGAACAGAATGGCTACACCTTC
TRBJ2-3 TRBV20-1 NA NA CSAPALGTQYF TGCAGTGCCCCCGCTTTAGGTACGCAGTATTTT
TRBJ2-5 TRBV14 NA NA CASSQEVTGGVETQYF TGTGCCAGCAGCCAAGAAGTCACAGGAGGAGTGGAGACCCAGTACTTC
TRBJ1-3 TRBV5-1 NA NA CASSWDSGNTIYF TGCGCCAGCAGCTGGGACTCTGGAAACACCATATATTTT
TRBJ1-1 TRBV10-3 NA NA CAITPGARNTEAFF TGTGCCATCACCCCGGGAGCTCGGAACACTGAAGCTTTCTTT
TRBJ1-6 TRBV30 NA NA CAWAKNSPLHF TGTGCCTGGGCAAAGAATTCACCCCTCCACTTT